Listed here is a single TCR beta chain. CD45RO-negative cells were positively selected for CCR7, leaving out terminally differentiated effector memory CD45RA+ cells. The protocol was immunoSEQ multiplex PCR, while the TCRdb copy is restricted to in-frame clones and leaves out a portion. This table holds approximately 810,000 clones, about 91% found once. The record originates from a study of shared clonotypes between healthy human individuals. Germline V gene data show CDR1 as SNHLY and CDR2 as FYNNEI. V shed 4 bases and J 5 bases; nucleotides not matched to a gene: 8. This CDR3 has 16 residues. The source material was naive CD8+ T cells sorted from blood. This chain uses TRBV2 with TRBJ2-5; TRBD2 matches 12 bases. The sequence derives from a man aged 30 to 45 in good health. The CDR3 loop is CASSGLAGGPGETQYF. The CDR3 DNA follows: TGTGCCAGCAGTGGCCTAGCGGGAGGGCCGGGTGAGACCCAGTACTTC.